The next 27 T cell receptor beta chains were all read from a single sample in a study of radiotherapy plus CTLA-4 blockade in lung cancer. TCRdb's copy holds only in-frame clones and misses some; the assay was immunoSEQ multiplex PCR. The table has some 110,000 clones, nearly 80% seen once. The source material was peripheral blood, sampled from a patient treated with radiotherapy plus ipilimumab. Receptors originate from a human donor with non-small cell lung cancer who had a partial response to radiotherapy plus ipilimumab.

J is TRBJ2-2 and V is TRBV7-9, with TRBD1 identical over 7 bases. CDR3 length: 14 residues. J lost 7 bases, V lost 5 bases, and 7 bases had no gene match. Germline values: CDR1 SEHNR, CDR2 FQNEAQ (reference sequence). The CDR3 sequence is CASSPWDSNGELFF. The DNA of the CDR3 is TGTGCCAGCAGCCCCTGGGACAGTAACGGGGAGCTGTTTTTT.

J is TRBJ2-7 and V is TRBV9, with TRBD2 matching over 8 bases. The V segment lost 0 bases and the J segment 2 bases; nucleotides outside the gene matches: 13. The V gene's germline CDR1 is SGDLS and CDR2 YYNGEE. The CDR3 spans 18 residues. The DNA of the CDR3 is TGTGCCAGCAGCGTAGCCCCGGCAGGGATAGCGGGACCCTACGAGCAGTACTTC. Residues: CASSVAPAGIAGPYEQYF. The entire variable domain, with the rest obtained from reference TRBV9 and TRBJ2-7, is as follows: DSGVTQTPKHLITATGQRVTLRCSPRSGDLSVYWYQQSLDQGLQFLIQYYNGEERAKGNILERFSAQQFPDLHSELNLSSLELGDSALYFCASSVAPAGIAGPYEQYFGPGTRLTVT.

This chain uses TRBV5-1 with TRBJ1-1; 9 bases align to TRBD1. Germline CDR1 reads SGHRS; CDR2 reads YFSETQ. V gave up 4 bases and J gave up 4 bases; unmatched junction bases: 8. The CDR3 length is 15 residues. The CDR3 is CASSGRQGGATEAFF. The CDR3 coding sequence is TGCGCCAGCAGCGGGAGACAGGGGGGTGCCACTGAAGCTTTCTTT.

Concerning this clone: This CDR3 is also generated by other DNA sequences in the sample. J is TRBJ2-2 and V is TRBV10-3; 8 bases are shared with TRBD2. Germline loops: CDR1 ENHRY, CDR2 SYGVKD. Germline trimming cut 2 bases from V and 5 bases from J; bases unmatched to any gene: 7. CDR3 length: 16 amino acids. CDR3 loop: CAISEARLALTGELFF. The CDR3 nucleotides are TGTGCCATCAGTGAGGCGCGACTAGCGCTTACCGGGGAGCTGTTTTTT.

This clone was found once. V and J are TRBV19 and TRBJ1-4, with 7 bases fitting TRBD1. Germline-derived CDR1 and CDR2 are LNHDA and SQIVND (reference sequence). This CDR3 comprises 15 residues. Trimming cost V 1 base and J 4 bases; bases outside gene matches: 3. The CDR3 bases are TGTGCCAGTAGTATAGGTGGACAGGTTAATGAAAAACTGTTTTTT. Protein product: CASSIGGQVNEKLFF.

V gene TRBV7-9 combines with J gene TRBJ1-3, with D possibly matching TRBD1 (6 bases). Trimming removed 5 bases at V and 5 bases at J, with 16 bases between. The V gene's germline CDR1 is SEHNR and CDR2 FQNEAQ (reference sequence). The length of the CDR3 is 15 residues. CDR3 bases: TGTGCCAGCAGCCCCCGTACAGGGCGTAGAAACACCATATATTTT. Amino acid sequence: CASSPRTGRRNTIYF. Full variable domain (rest looked up from reference TRBV7-9 and TRBJ1-3): DTGVSQNPRHKITKRGQNVTFRCDPISEHNRLYWYRQTLGQGPEFLTYFQNEAQLEKSRLLSDRFSAERPKGSFSTLEIQRTEQGDSAMYLCASSPRTGRRNTIYFGEGSWLTVV.

The gene calls are TRBV28 and TRBJ2-3, with TRBD2 matching over 8 bases. The junction had 3 bases not matched to a gene; V was cut back by 10 bases and J by 9 bases. This CDR3 is 10 amino acids long. Germline V gene lookup returns CDR1 MDHEN and CDR2 SYDVKM. CDR3 nucleotides: TGTGCCACCGGGACTAGAACGCAGTATTTT. It translates to CATGTRTQYF.

This clone was seen more than once but under ten times. The rearrangement links TRBV10-2 to TRBJ1-2; weak D call: TRBD1 (6 bases). Trimming pared 8 bases from V and 7 bases from J, leaving 17 bases between. This CDR3 spans 13 amino acids. Germline loops: CDR1 WSHSY, CDR2 SAAADI. The CDR3 sequence: CASVSTGLFGYTF. The CDR3 DNA is TGCGCCAGCGTATCTACAGGGCTGTTTGGCTACACCTTC.

This chain connects TRBV29-1 to TRBJ1-1; D is unresolved. V lost 3 bases, J lost 0 bases, and 8 bases lay in between. CDR1 SQVTM and CDR2 ANQGSEA come from the germline V gene. The CDR3 is 13 amino acids. CDR3 region: CSVEELMNTEAFF. The CDR3 DNA is TGCAGCGTTGAGGAGCTCATGAACACTGAAGCTTTCTTT. The full variable domain, in which reference TRBV29-1 and TRBJ1-1 provide the parts outside the CDR3, is SAVISQKPSRDICQRGTSLTIQCQVDSQVTMMFWYRQQPGQSLTLIATANQGSEATYESGFVIDKFPISRPNLTFSTLTVSNMSPEDSSIYLCSVEELMNTEAFFGQGTRLTVV.

V and J are TRBV4-2 and TRBJ1-1; 8 positions agree with TRBD1. The CDR3 has 17 amino acids. After removal of 0 bases from V and 1 base from J, the junction contained 7 bases not matched to a gene. The germline V gene has CDR1 LGHNA and CDR2 YNFKEQ. CDR3 in DNA: TGTGCCAGCAGCCAAGAAGCCCGAGGACAGGGGAACACTGAAGCTTTCTTT. This sequence encodes CASSQEARGQGNTEAFF.

This clone was observed a few times. The chain has TRBV27 and TRBJ2-7, with TRBD2 matching 11 bases. Germline CDR1 is MNHEY and CDR2 is SMNVEV (reference sequence). With V trimmed by 3 bases and J by 6 bases, 1 base remained unmatched. The CDR3 consists of 13 residues. The CDR3 bases are TGTGCCAGCAGTTTCGGGACTAGCGGCGAGCAGTACTTC. This gives the protein CASSFGTSGEQYF.

This clone showed up just a few times. V and J are TRBV27 and TRBJ2-2; 11 bases agree with TRBD1. The CDR3 contains 17 residues. V was pared by 5 bases and J by 7 bases, with 12 bases of the junction left unmatched. In germline, CDR1 is MNHEY, CDR2 SMNVEV (reference sequence). The CDR3 is CASSGTGGSLWVGELFF. CDR3 DNA sequence: TGTGCCAGCAGTGGGACAGGGGGTTCCCTTTGGGTCGGGGAGCTGTTTTTT.

The V call is TRBV11-1, the J call TRBJ2-3; D call uncertain. Trimming shortened V by 3 bases and J by 0 bases, and 10 bases separated the two germline ends. The germline gives CDR1 SGHAT, CDR2 FQDESV (reference sequence). The length of the CDR3 is 15 residues. The CDR3 bases are TGTGCCAGCAGCTTGTTTGGGCAGAGCACAGATACGCAGTATTTT. It yields the protein CASSLFGQSTDTQYF.

The chain's CDR3 is CATSTIGTAQPDTQYF. CDR3 sequence (DNA): TGTGCCACCAGCACGATCGGGACAGCGCAGCCAGATACGCAGTATTTT. The V and J genes are TRBV15 and TRBJ2-3; 7 bases fit TRBD1. Trimming cost V 4 bases and J 4 bases; bases outside gene matches: 11. This CDR3 comprises 16 residues. Germline V gives CDR1 LNHNV, CDR2 YYDKDF (reference sequence).

J is TRBJ1-5 and V is TRBV6-5, with D possibly TRBD1 on 5 matching bases. Germline V gives CDR1 MNHEY, CDR2 SVGAGI. Trimming stripped 2 bases from V and 2 bases from J, with 13 bases between. The CDR3 totals 16 residues. DNA of the CDR3: TGTGCCAGCAGTTACGGGGGGGGAGGGGGCAATCAGCCCCAGCATTTT. Its translation is CASSYGGGGGNQPQHF.

The chain couples TRBV7-2 to TRBJ1-2; maybe TRBD1 (6 bases). This CDR3 contains 14 residues. The germline V and J ends were trimmed by 3 bases and 2 bases, with 10 bases remaining between them. The germline V gene has CDR1 SGHTA and CDR2 FQGNSA. CDR3 in amino acids: CASSFSQGNYGYTF. The CDR3 DNA reads as TGTGCCAGCAGCTTTTCCCAGGGGAACTATGGCTACACCTTC.

Concerning this clone itself: Sequence at one end of the junction differs from germline and may be a read error. The V gene is TRBV28, the J gene TRBJ2-5; 7 nucleotides match TRBD2. CDR1 is MDHEN, CDR2 SYDVKM, per germline. This CDR3 is built from 12 residues. The CDR3 DNA is TGTGCCAGCAGTCTCCCGGGAGGTCGACAAAACTTC. It specifies CASSLPGGRQNF.

This rearrangement joins TRBV30 to TRBJ2-1; D is possibly TRBD1 (5 bases). The CDR3 is 14 amino acids. The V gene lost 4 bases and the J gene lost 10 bases, with 20 bases spanning the gap. Looked up from germline, CDR1 is GTSNPN and CDR2 is SVGIG (reference sequence). For the CDR3, the DNA is TGTGCCTGGAACCTTATTCAGGGAATAGGGGAGCAGTTCTTC. Amino acid sequence: CAWNLIQGIGEQFF. The full variable domain, its missing parts supplied by reference TRBV30 and TRBJ2-1, is SQTIHQWPATLVQPVGSPLSLECTVEGTSNPNLYWYRQAAGRGLQLLFYSVGIGQISSEVPQNLSASRPQDRQFILSSKKLLLSDSGFYLCAWNLIQGIGEQFFGPGTRLTVL.

This clone was seen only a few times. The CDR3 nucleotides are TGTGCCAGTAGTATCGGACAGGGGTACACCGGGGAGCTGTTTTTT. Residues: CASSIGQGYTGELFF. The rearrangement joins TRBV19 to TRBJ2-2; 9 nucleotides line up with TRBD1. CDR3 length: 15 residues. Looked up from germline, CDR1 is LNHDA and CDR2 is SQIVND (reference sequence). The V segment lost 3 bases and the J segment 3 bases; nucleotides outside the gene matches: 2.

This clone was observed at least ten times. V and J are TRBV10-3 and TRBJ1-3, with TRBD1 identical over 7 bases. The CDR3 runs to 14 residues. CDR1 is ENHRY, CDR2 SYGVKD, per germline. Unmatched junction bases numbered 3, after V lost 7 bases and J lost 0 bases. CDR3 nucleotide sequence: TGTGCCATCAAACAGGGGCACTCTGGAAACACCATATATTTT. Protein sequence: CAIKQGHSGNTIYF.

The chain uses TRBV9 and TRBJ2-1; TRBD2 aligns across 10 bases. V trimming: 3 bases; J trimming: 7 bases; junction bases outside the gene matches: 4. The length of the CDR3 is 14 residues. CDR1 and CDR2 (germline): SGDLS, YYNGEE. The CDR3 DNA follows: TGTGCCAGCAGCGCAACTAGCGGGATAAATGAGCAGTTCTTC. Its protein product is CASSATSGINEQFF.

The chain recombines TRBV6-5 with TRBJ2-5; D possibly corresponds to TRBD1 (6 bases). Trimming cost V 6 bases and J 0 bases, with 14 bases left between them. The CDR3 is 15 residues long. Germline V CDR1 and CDR2: MNHEY, SVGAGI. CDR3 protein: CASRTGSAYQETQYF. The CDR3 bases are TGTGCCAGCAGAACAGGGTCTGCGTACCAAGAGACCCAGTACTTC.

This chain links TRBV19 with TRBJ1-3; no clear D gene. Germline V lookup: CDR1 LNHDA, CDR2 SQIVND (reference sequence). The CDR3 has 15 residues. Trimming cost V 0 bases and J 4 bases, with 10 bases left between them. Here the CDR3 reads CASSIDHRRGNTIYF. CDR3 nucleotide sequence: TGTGCCAGTAGTATAGACCACCGGCGGGGAAACACCATATATTTT.

This clone has a handful of counts. The chain links TRBV7-9 to TRBJ2-1; 13 nucleotides line up with TRBD2. This CDR3 is 15 amino acids long. Germline V lookup: CDR1 SEHNR, CDR2 FQNEAQ (reference sequence). Trimming removed 0 bases from V and 7 bases from J; junction bases left unmatched: 0. This chain's CDR3 is CASSLATSGRNEQFF. The CDR3 DNA reads TGTGCCAGCAGCTTAGCGACTAGCGGGAGGAATGAGCAGTTCTTC. Variable domain in full (rest from reference TRBV7-9 and TRBJ2-1): DTGVSQNPRHKITKRGQNVTFRCDPISEHNRLYWYRQTLGQGPEFLTYFQNEAQLEKSRLLSDRFSAERPKGSFSTLEIQRTEQGDSAMYLCASSLATSGRNEQFFGPGTRLTVL.

The chain couples TRBV6-1 to TRBJ2-3; 8 nucleotides agree with TRBD2. CDR1 is MNHNS, CDR2 SASEGT, per germline. The CDR3 consists of 13 residues. Trimming at V came to 11 bases and at J to 1 base, leaving 5 bases not matched to a gene. The chain's CDR3 is CAAAGGGTDTQYF. CDR3 bases: TGTGCCGCGGCGGGAGGAGGCACAGATACGCAGTATTTT.

The chain uses TRBV10-3 and TRBJ2-3; 7 bases fit TRBD1. V gave up 6 bases and J gave up 4 bases; unmatched junction bases: 10. Germline V gene data show CDR1 as ENHRY and CDR2 as SYGVKD. This CDR3 comprises 15 residues. In nucleotides, the CDR3 is TGTGCCATCAGAAGGAGTGAGACAGGGCCAGATACGCAGTATTTT. Protein sequence: CAIRRSETGPDTQYF.

This sequence joins TRBV4-2 and TRBJ2-2; TRBD2 might be the D (5 bases). Deletions cut 4 bases from V and 3 bases from J, with 12 bases between. This CDR3 is 15 amino acids long. Germline CDR1 and CDR2: LGHNA and YNFKEQ. CDR3 DNA: TGTGCCAGCAGCCTTGAAGGGAGAGACACCGGGGAGCTGTTTTTT. This translates into CASSLEGRDTGELFF.